The 16 T cell receptor beta chains presented below share a single source sample, sequenced in a study of molecular identifiers for immune sequencing clone quantification. Via MiXCR, TCRdb re-called the PCR reads, giving one row per CDR3 protein. The table shows fewer than 350,000 distinct CDR3 sequences, with about a fifth occurring only once. The source material was naive CD8+ T cells from blood, with Jurkat cell RNA spiked in. Indicated subset: FACS-sorted CD8+CD4-CCR7+CD45RA+ naive T cells. The receptors were sampled from a human donor in good health. Some libraries in this study had Jurkat cell RNA spiked in.

This clonotype was seen at least ten times. The chain links TRBV2 to TRBJ1-2, with D hard to call. The CDR3 has 13 residues. The V end was cut by 6 bases, the J end by 8 bases, with 16 bases between. In germline, CDR1 is SNHLY, CDR2 FYNNEI. The DNA for the CDR3 is TGTGCCAGCAGCCATTCCACCCTGCGGGGCTACACCTTC. Protein: CASSHSTLRGYTF.

This clonotype was found many times. CDR3 DNA: TGTGCCAGCGTGGGGCTAGCAGATACGGGGCAGTTCTTC. Translation: CASVGLADTGQFF. The chain joins TRBV2 to TRBJ2-1, with D perhaps matching TRBD1 or TRBD2 (5 bases each). CDR3 length: 13 residues. Deletions cut 8 bases from V and 12 bases from J, with 20 bases between. Germline loops: CDR1 SNHLY, CDR2 FYNNEI. Complete variable domain (other parts from reference TRBV2 and TRBJ2-1): EPEVTQTPSHQVTQMGQEVILRCVPISNHLYFYWYRQILGQKVEFLVSFYNNEISEKSEIFDDQFSVERPDGSNFTLKIRSTKLEDSAMYFCASVGLADTGQFFGPGTRLTVL.

In its sample, this clonotype was seen many times. This chain connects TRBV7-9 to TRBJ2-7; D not certain. The CDR3 has 12 amino acids. CDR1 is SEHNR and CDR2 is FQNEAQ in the germline V gene (reference sequence). The V end lost 5 bases, the J end lost 2 bases, and 7 bases lay between the germline ends. CDR3 in amino acids: CASSLDPYEQYF. CDR3 bases: TGTGCCAGCAGCCTGGACCCCTACGAGCAGTACTTC.

There are many counts of this clonotype. V and J are TRBV14 and TRBJ2-7; TRBD2 matches at 7 bases. The CDR3 extends over 16 amino acids. CDR1 is SGHDN, CDR2 FVKESK, per germline. J was trimmed by 1 base and V by 4 bases; bases with no gene match: 10. DNA for the CDR3: TGTGCCAGCAGCCCCCGGGCTAGCGGACCATCCTACGAGCAGTACTTC. Its protein is CASSPRASGPSYEQYF. The whole variable domain, filled in from reference TRBV14 and TRBJ2-7, reads EAGVTQFPSHSVIEKGQTVTLRCDPISGHDNLYWYRRVMGKEIKFLLHFVKESKQDESGMPNNRFLAERTGGTYSTLKVQPAELEDSGVYFCASSPRASGPSYEQYFGPGTRLTVT.

CDR3 sequence: CASSFARGTYEQYF. For the CDR3, the DNA is TGTGCCAGCAGTTTCGCCAGGGGGACCTACGAGCAGTACTTC. The V call is TRBV12-3 or TRBV12-4, the J call TRBJ2-7, with 7 bases fitting TRBD1. After removal of 3 bases from V and 2 bases from J, the junction contained 4 bases not matched to a gene. CDR3 size: 14 residues.

Remarks on this clonotype: A read error may account for a junction end that differs from germline. This chain uses TRBV5-3 with TRBJ1-2, with D possibly matching TRBD1 (5 bases). TRBV5-3 carries the ORF label, with uncertain function. This CDR3 has 15 amino acids. CDR3 loop: CASSLGERTHYGYTF. The CDR3 DNA sequence: TGTGCCAGCAGCTTGGGGGAGAGAACCCACTATGGCTACACCTTC.

This clonotype appeared a few times. The V and J genes are TRBV19 and TRBJ2-3; D is uncertain. This CDR3 is built from 15 residues. Trimming left V 3 bases short and J 3 bases short, with 13 bases between. CDR1 and CDR2 (germline): LNHDA, SQIVND (reference sequence). The CDR3 sequence: CASSMVSPPTDTQYF. The CDR3 DNA sequence: TGTGCCAGTAGTATGGTTAGCCCCCCTACAGATACGCAGTATTTT.

This clonotype was seen ten or more times. The CDR3: CASSLGATVGFGTDTQYF. The CDR3 coding sequence is TGTGCCAGCAGCTTAGGGGCGACGGTGGGTTTTGGCACAGATACGCAGTATTTT. The chain couples TRBV7-6 to TRBJ2-3, with unresolved D. This CDR3 is 18 amino acids long. Germline-derived CDR1 and CDR2 are SGHVS and FNYEAQ. Trimming took off 1 base at V and 1 base at J, with 18 bases between the two ends.

As regards this clonotype: Compared with germline, one end of the junction differs, possibly owing to a read error. The CDR3 is CANSQDRGSNQPQHF. The CDR3 nucleotides are TGCGCCAACAGCCAAGATAGGGGTAGCAATCAGCCCCAGCATTTT. The chain is built from TRBV4-3 and TRBJ1-5; perhaps TRBD1 as D (5 bases). Germline V gene sequence: CDR1 LGHNA, CDR2 YSLEER. The length of the CDR3 is 15 residues.

Remarks on this clonotype: This may stem from a read error, because a much larger clone lies one nucleotide away. The V gene is TRBV9, the J gene TRBJ1-3; D not resolved. This CDR3 is built from 16 residues. Germline assignment: CDR1 SGDLS and CDR2 YYNGEE. The CDR3 loop reads CASSAYGRNSGNAIYF. Here the CDR3 DNA reads TGTGCCAGCAGCGCATATGGACGGAACTCTGGAAACGCCATATATTTT.

This clonotype was seen ten or more times. The chain recombines TRBV6-2 or TRBV6-3 with TRBJ1-1, with a possible D match to TRBD1 (6 bases). Per germline, CDR1 MNHEY and CDR2 SVGEGT. This CDR3 spans 14 amino acids. V was pared by 6 bases and J by 4 bases, with 15 bases between. The CDR3 is CASSLTGSGTEAFF. The DNA of the CDR3 is TGTGCCAGCAGCCTCACAGGGTCGGGCACTGAAGCTTTCTTT.

As to this clonotype: Its ends do not fully match the called genes, so a read error is possible. J is TRBJ2-6 and V is TRBV7-8; 9 nucleotides match TRBD1. Germline V CDR1 and CDR2: SGHVS, FQNEAQ. The CDR3 is 18 amino acids. The CDR3 reads CASSFKIQGAWGANVLAF. CDR3 bases: TGTGCCAGCAGCTTTAAAATACAGGGGGCGTGGGGGGCCAACGTCCTGGCTTTC.

This clonotype showed up many times. The chain recombines TRBV5-1 with TRBJ1-1; no firm D call. The CDR3 contains 14 residues. Germline V lookup: CDR1 SGHRS, CDR2 YFSETQ. V was cut by 2 bases and J by 1 base, with 9 bases left in between. CDR3 in DNA: TGCGCCAGCAGCTTTCGACGGGAGAACACTGAAGCTTTCTTT. This gives the protein CASSFRRENTEAFF. Together with reference TRBV5-1 and TRBJ1-1, the CDR3 gives the full variable domain: KAGVTQTPRYLIKTRGQQVTLSCSPISGHRSVSWYQQTPGQGLQFLFEYFSETQRNKGNFPGRFSGRQFSNSRSEMNVSTLELGDSALYLCASSFRRENTEAFFGQGTRLTVV.

The chain is built from TRBV20-1 and TRBJ2-3; 9 bases are a match to TRBD2. Per germline, CDR1 DFQATT and CDR2 SNEGSKA (reference sequence). CDR3 length: 17 amino acids. The trim removed 5 bases at V and 5 bases at J, leaving 17 bases unmatched. CDR3 bases: TGCAGTGCTCCCGACCAACTTAGCGGGAGTAGAGGAGATACGCAGTATTTT. This translates into CSAPDQLSGSRGDTQYF.

A note on this clonotype: A read error is possible here, since a much larger clone lies one base away. The V and J genes are TRBV7-9 and TRBJ2-7; no clear D gene. The germline gives CDR1 SEHNR, CDR2 FQNEAQ (reference sequence). The CDR3 sequence is 11 residues long. V was trimmed by 8 bases and J by 9 bases, leaving 14 bases between them. CDR3 in amino acids: CASGSGLGQYF. DNA for the CDR3: TGTGCCAGCGGGTCAGGCCTCGGGCAGTACTTC.

The genes are TRBV11-1 and TRBJ2-3; 11 bases match TRBD2. Germline CDR1 reads SGHAT; CDR2 reads FQDESV (reference sequence). Losses at the gene ends were 5 bases for V and 6 bases for J; bases not matched to a gene: 10. This CDR3 contains 16 residues. The CDR3 nucleotides are TGTGCCAGCAGCCCCAGACTAGCGGGGTACGATGATACGCAGTATTTT. It yields the protein CASSPRLAGYDDTQYF.